The present T cell receptor beta chain was sequenced within a study of human T cells and chemical hapten exposure. Turning to the study itself: The study traced per-sample TCR yield variation mainly to small differences in pooled library volumes. Whole-study findings and limits: TCRs at high frequency, those above 1 in 1000, did not change with DPC sensitization.

The trim removed 4 bases at V and 8 bases at J, leaving 13 bases unmatched. Germline assignment: CDR1 SGHDT and CDR2 YYEEEE. The CDR3 loop spans 16 amino acids. TCRdb ran MiXCR on the 5' RACE reads and lists one entry per CDR3 protein. The data show around 100,000 distinct CDR3 sequences, with around a fifth seen just once and about 3% held by the top ten. This clonotype was observed a handful of times. The antigen is unknown. Extraction of total RNA was performed on unfractionated whole blood. The rearrangement uses TRBV5-6 and TRBJ2-5; 11 bases align to TRBD1. The sequence derives from a human donor in good health. The CDR3 bases are TGTGCCAGCAGCCTGGACAGGGGGCGTATCCCCTACACCCAGTACTTC. It encodes CASSLDRGRIPYTQYF. The variable domain in full, with the rest retrieved from reference TRBV5-6 and TRBJ2-5, is DAGVTQSPTHLIKTRGQQVTLRCSPKSGHDTVSWYQQALGQGPQFIFQYYEEEERQRGNFPDRFSGHQFPNYSSELNVNALLLGDSALYLCASSLDRGRIPYTQYFGPGTRLLVL.